This paragraph reports one T cell receptor (beta chain). Its target is unknown. The record originates from a study of T cell responses to AZD1222 COVID-19 vaccine. Study-wide results and limits: The donor group comprised mostly white British people and more females; the analysis possibly underestimated clonal diversity. Repertoire sampling happened only post peak T cell response.

Profiled with immunoSEQ multiplex PCR; TCRdb holds only in-frame clones, not every one. Counted here are around 120,000 clones, roughly 90% occurring once; the ten biggest clones make up approximately 10%. This sequence was found in an adult in good health. The sequences come from peripheral blood, collected on day 0 of MenACWY control vaccination.

CDR3 loop: CAIQTGGGEKLFF. CDR3 nucleotide sequence: TGTGCCATACAGACAGGGGGAGGTGAAAAACTGTTTTTT. V and J are TRBV7-9 and TRBJ1-4; 9 bases are a match to TRBD1. CDR3 length equals 13 residues. Germline-derived CDR1 and CDR2 are SEHNR and FQNEAQ (reference sequence). V lost 10 bases, J lost 7 bases, and 7 bases stayed unmatched.